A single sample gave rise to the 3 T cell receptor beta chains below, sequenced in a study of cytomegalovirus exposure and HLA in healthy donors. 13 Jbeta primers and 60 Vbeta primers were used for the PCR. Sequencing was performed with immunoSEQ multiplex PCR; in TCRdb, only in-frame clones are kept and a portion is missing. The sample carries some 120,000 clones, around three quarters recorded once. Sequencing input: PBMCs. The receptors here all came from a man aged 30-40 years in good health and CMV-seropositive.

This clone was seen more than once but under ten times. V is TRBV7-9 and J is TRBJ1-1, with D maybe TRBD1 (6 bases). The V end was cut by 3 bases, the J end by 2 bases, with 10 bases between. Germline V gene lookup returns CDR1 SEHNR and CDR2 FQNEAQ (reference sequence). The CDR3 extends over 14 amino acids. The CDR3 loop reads CASSFPGHNTEAFF. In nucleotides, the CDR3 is TGTGCCAGCAGCTTCCCGGGACACAACACTGAAGCTTTCTTT.

The CDR3 DNA reads TGCGCCAGCAGCCAAGAGGCAGGGGGCAGGACAGATACGCAGTATTTT. Translated, it gives CASSQEAGGRTDTQYF. The chain is built from TRBV4-1 and TRBJ2-3, with 8 bases matching TRBD1. Germline trimming cut 0 bases from V and 3 bases from J; bases unmatched to any gene: 5. Germline values: CDR1 MGHRA, CDR2 YSYEKL. This CDR3 comprises 16 residues.

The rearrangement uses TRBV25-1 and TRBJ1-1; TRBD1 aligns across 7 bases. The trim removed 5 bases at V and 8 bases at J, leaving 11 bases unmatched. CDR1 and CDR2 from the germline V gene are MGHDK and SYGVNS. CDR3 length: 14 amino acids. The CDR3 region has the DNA TGTGCCAGCAGTACTACGACAGGGCCGAAAGAAGCTTTCTTT. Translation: CASSTTTGPKEAFF. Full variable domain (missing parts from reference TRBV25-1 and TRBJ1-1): EADIYQTPRYLVIGTGKKITLECSQTMGHDKMYWYQQDPGMELHLIHYSYGVNSTEKGDLSSESTVSRIRTEHFPLTLESARPSHTSQYLCASSTTTGPKEAFFGQGTRLTVV.